This entry concerns a single T cell receptor (beta chain). Its antigen is unknown. Between the trimmed V and J ends, which lost 5 bases and 4 bases, there was a span of 15 bases. Looked up from germline, CDR1 is MNHEY and CDR2 is SMNVEV (reference sequence). The length of the CDR3 is 14 residues. Alongside a J-beta primer mix, a sample-barcoded 5' primer served in a second PCR lasting about 7 to 11 cycles. TCRdb processed the 5' RACE reads anew with MiXCR; each CDR3 protein has one entry. The table shows over a million distinct CDR3 sequences, with more than 40% occurring only once. Each sample had at least 6.5 million PBMCs isolated. This sample is drawn from a study of blood T cells in healthy people across ages. As for the study in general: With template switching, about one barcoded beta molecule was captured per two T cells.

Broader study findings: The study found TCR beta diversity correlated strongly with naive T cell percentage. Underestimates were what the diversity estimates from one million T cells were considered to be.

Source material: blood. This receptor was taken from a woman in her sixties or seventies in good health. The chain joins TRBV27 to TRBJ2-7; D is undetermined. CDR3 coding DNA: TGTGCCAGCAGTCACGACGGAGAAGGGTACGAGCAGTACTTC. It translates to CASSHDGEGYEQYF.